A selection of T cell receptor beta chains follows, all from one sample in a study of early T cells in non-severe SARS-CoV-2 infection. Each CDR3 protein gets one entry after TCRdb re-called the 5' RACE reads with MiXCR. This sample has tens of thousands of distinct CDR3 sequences, with over 15% found just once. The starting material was whole blood, obtained at baseline. Receptor source: an adult who was a healthcare worker with PCR-confirmed SARS-CoV-2 infection or an uninfected control (not recorded which). Each CDR3 is given with its conserved first and last residue. A D gene is named only where the DNA matches it firmly. The size entry is marked missing in some rows and otherwise reads once, few, many or a size class.

clone_size j_call v_call d_call cdr3_aa cdr3_nt
few TRBJ1-1 TRBV2 . CASMSGDTEAFF TGTGCCAGCATGTCGGGGGACACTGAAGCTTTCTTT
few TRBJ2-3 TRBV3-1 . CASSQASTGDTDTQYF TGTGCCAGCAGCCAAGCGTCTACAGGAGACACAGATACGCAGTATTTT
many TRBJ2-5 TRBV28 . CASSFLQETQYF TGTGCCAGCAGTTTTCTTCAAGAGACCCAGTACTTC
. TRBJ2-2 TRBV12-3/TRBV12-4 . CASRQTRRVNTGELFF TGTGCCAGCAGACAGACTCGACGGGTGAACACCGGGGAGCTGTTTTTT
few TRBJ1-5 TRBV20-1 . CSATPGNQPQHF TGCAGTGCTACTCCCGGCAATCAGCCCCAGCATTTT
. TRBJ2-1 TRBV12-3/TRBV12-4 TRBD2 CASKTSGSAKSEQFF TGTGCCAGCAAGACTAGCGGGAGTGCGAAAAGTGAGCAGTTCTTC
many TRBJ2-4 TRBV12-3/TRBV12-4 . CASSRERTAKNIQYF TGTGCCAGCAGCAGGGAGAGGACTGCCAAAAACATTCAGTACTTC
few TRBJ2-5 TRBV7-2 . CASSLFGGQGETQYF TGTGCCAGCAGCTTATTCGGAGGGCAGGGCGAGACCCAGTACTTC
. TRBJ2-7 TRBV2 . CASSESGTQHYEQYF TGTGCCAGCAGTGAATCCGGGACACAACACTACGAGCAGTACTTC
few TRBJ2-1 TRBV19 TRBD2 CASSRLAGEGEQFF TGTGCCAGTAGCAGACTAGCGGGAGAGGGGGAGCAGTTCTTC
. TRBJ2-5 TRBV12-3/TRBV12-4 . CASSKRDQETQYF TGTGCCAGCAGTAAGCGGGACCAAGAGACCCAGTACTTC
few TRBJ2-3 TRBV5-1 . CASSSGRSVTQYF TGCGCCAGCAGCTCGGGACGGAGCGTTACGCAGTATTTT
. TRBJ2-1 TRBV12-3/TRBV12-4 TRBD2 CASSPLPRLAGGPEGNEQFF TGTGCCAGCAGTCCCTTACCTCGACTAGCGGGAGGGCCAGAAGGCAATGAGCAGTTCTTC
few TRBJ2-7 TRBV7-8 . CASSLVYVGSEYEQYF TGTGCCAGCAGCTTAGTTTATGTCGGGAGTGAGTACGAGCAGTACTTC
. TRBJ2-2 TRBV6-2/TRBV6-3 . CASSSYSPLTLFAVNGELFF TGTGCCAGCAGTTCCTACTCGCCCCTCACCCTATTCGCGGTAAACGGGGAGCTGTTTTTT
few TRBJ1-1 TRBV29-1 . CSVFTREAFF TGCAGCGTTTTTACACGGGAAGCTTTCTTT
few TRBJ1-5 TRBV4-1 . CASSQDDRSDQPQHF TGCGCCAGCAGCCAAGATGACCGAAGTGATCAGCCCCAGCATTTT
. TRBJ1-2 TRBV10-2 TRBD1 CASSEEQGAFGYTF TGCGCCAGCAGTGAGGAGCAGGGGGCGTTTGGCTACACCTTC
. TRBJ2-7 TRBV3-1 . CASSQGVQGSSYEQYF TGTGCCAGCAGCCAAGGGGTCCAGGGGTCCTCCTACGAGCAGTACTTC
few TRBJ1-2 TRBV7-2 TRBD1 CASSPRGQGHGYTF TGTGCCAGCAGCCCCAGAGGACAGGGGCACGGCTACACCTTC
. TRBJ2-3 TRBV5-4 TRBD1 CASSTGTAQDTQYF TGTGCCAGCAGCACTGGGACAGCCCAAGATACGCAGTATTTT
. TRBJ2-7 TRBV28 TRBD2 CASQTSGYEQYF TGTGCCAGCCAGACTAGCGGGTACGAGCAGTACTTC
many TRBJ2-3 TRBV25-1 TRBD2 CASQLGLAGGSDTQYF TGTGCCAGCCAACTCGGACTAGCGGGAGGGAGTGATACGCAGTATTTT
many TRBJ2-1 TRBV11-2 . CASSLGSGEQFF TGTGCCAGCAGCTTAGGAAGCGGTGAGCAGTTCTTC
. TRBJ2-1 TRBV20-1 TRBD2 CSARDQTSGNSYNEQFF TGCAGTGCTAGAGATCAAACTAGCGGGAACTCCTACAATGAGCAGTTCTTC
. TRBJ2-2 TRBV11-2 TRBD1 CASSLVGQDNTGELFF TGTGCCAGCAGCTTAGTGGGACAGGATAACACCGGGGAGCTGTTTTTT
. TRBJ2-2 TRBV30 . CAWTLITGELFF TGTGCCTGGACCCTTATAACCGGGGAGCTGTTTTTT
. TRBJ2-7 TRBV18 . CASSPPGAFEQYF TGTGCCAGCTCACCACCGGGCGCATTCGAGCAGTACTTC
few TRBJ1-1 TRBV18 . CASSPDRQRPEAFF TGTGCCAGCTCACCAGATAGACAGCGGCCTGAAGCTTTCTTT
. TRBJ2-1 TRBV25-1 TRBD2 CASGFSGKNEQFF TGTGCCAGCGGATTTAGCGGGAAAAATGAGCAGTTCTTC
few TRBJ2-1 TRBV3-1 . CASSQAPNEQFF TGTGCCAGCAGCCAAGCCCCCAATGAGCAGTTCTTC
. TRBJ2-3 TRBV29-1 . CSVEESAGTQYF TGCAGCGTTGAAGAATCGGCCGGAACGCAGTATTTT
. TRBJ2-2 TRBV10-1 . CASSDAVTGELFF TGCGCCAGCAGTGATGCGGTAACCGGGGAGCTGTTTTTT
. TRBJ2-7 TRBV2 TRBD2 CASRGLGGDSYEQYF TGTGCCAGCAGAGGACTAGGCGGGGACTCCTACGAGCAGTACTTC
few TRBJ2-1 TRBV2 . CASSEAEPLGSGNEQFF TGTGCCAGCAGTGAAGCGGAACCCCTAGGGTCCGGCAATGAGCAGTTCTTC
many TRBJ2-1 TRBV20-1 TRBD2 CSARGLAGVEQFF TGCAGTGCTAGAGGGCTAGCGGGAGTCGAGCAGTTCTTC
. TRBJ2-1 TRBV12-3/TRBV12-4 . CASSIQPSYNEQFF TGTGCCAGCAGTATCCAACCCTCCTACAATGAGCAGTTCTTC
. TRBJ2-2 TRBV2 . CASSEGGKSGELFF TGTGCCAGCAGTGAAGGTGGGAAGTCCGGGGAGCTGTTTTTT
. TRBJ2-7 TRBV12-3/TRBV12-4 . CASLQGSGHEQYF TGTGCCAGCCTACAGGGTTCAGGCCACGAGCAGTACTTC
. TRBJ2-5 TRBV12-3/TRBV12-4 TRBD1 CASSSGQGRDPRF TGTGCCAGCAGTAGCGGACAGGGCCGGGACCCTCGCTTC
. TRBJ2-4 TRBV6-2/TRBV6-3 . CASRNGGAKNIQYF TGTGCCAGCAGAAATGGGGGGGCCAAAAACATTCAGTACTTC
. TRBJ2-3 TRBV5-6 . CASSFSRTDTQYF TGTGCCAGCAGCTTCTCCCGCACAGATACGCAGTATTTT